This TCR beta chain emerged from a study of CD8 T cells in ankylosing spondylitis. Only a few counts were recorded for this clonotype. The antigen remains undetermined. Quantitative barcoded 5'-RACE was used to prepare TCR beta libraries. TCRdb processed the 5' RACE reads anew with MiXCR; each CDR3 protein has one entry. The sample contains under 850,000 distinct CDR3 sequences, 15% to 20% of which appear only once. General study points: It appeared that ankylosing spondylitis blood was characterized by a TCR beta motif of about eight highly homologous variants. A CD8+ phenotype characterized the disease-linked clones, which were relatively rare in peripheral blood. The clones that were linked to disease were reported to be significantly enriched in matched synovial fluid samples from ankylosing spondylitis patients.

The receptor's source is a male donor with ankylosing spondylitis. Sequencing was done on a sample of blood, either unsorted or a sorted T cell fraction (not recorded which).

The CDR3 nucleotides read TGTGCCAGCTCCCCTAGCGGGATTATCGTGGGGGAGCAGTACTTC. Protein product: CASSPSGIIVGEQYF. J is TRBJ2-7 and V is TRBV27; 9 bases align to TRBD2. The J segment lost 7 bases and the V segment lost 8 bases, leaving 15 bases of the junction unmatched. The CDR3 is 15 residues long. Germline V gene data show CDR1 as MNHEY and CDR2 as SMNVEV (reference sequence).